This T cell receptor beta chain was captured in a study of blood T cell repertoires in COVID-19. Per the original methods: Reference gene primer amplification gave nucleated cell count estimates. Using immunoSEQ multiplex PCR, the repertoire was profiled, and TCRdb retains in-frame clones only, with some absent. V, J and clone size were drawn from that table, and D and trimming were deduced from the DNA. The sample contains under 200,000 clones, around four fifths of which appear only once. Germline V gene lookup returns CDR1 MNHEY and CDR2 SVGAGI. V was shortened by 6 bases and J by 6 bases, with 14 bases between the two germline ends. The CDR3 runs to 14 residues.

The chain carries TRBV6-5 and TRBJ1-4; possibly TRBD1 for D (5 bases). The sequencing input was peripheral blood. The sequence derives from a woman aged 30 to 39 with acute or convalescent COVID-19. CDR3 in amino acids: CASRQVARDEKLFF. In nucleotides, the CDR3 is TGTGCCAGCAGACAGGTTGCAAGGGATGAAAAACTGTTTTTT.